These 17 T cell receptor beta chains came from one sample sequenced in a study of OX40 agonist ivuxolimab in advanced cancers. Sequencing used immunoSEQ multiplex PCR; TCRdb keeps in-frame clones, though not all of them. The data contain tens of thousands of clones, about 85% of them singletons. The source material was CD4+ or CD8+ T cells sorted from blood, sampled in a trial of the OX40 agonist ivuxolimab. The receptors shown here come from an adult with an advanced solid tumor such as melanoma, head and neck, liver or kidney cancer.

The genes are TRBV7-2 and TRBJ2-1; TRBD2 aligns across 8 bases. The germline CDR1 and CDR2 sequences are SGHTA and FQGNSA. The V and J ends lost 3 bases and 9 bases, in that order; junction bases with no gene match: 7. The CDR3 covers 14 residues. CDR3 loop: CASSFHGGAAEQFF. CDR3 sequence (DNA): TGTGCCAGCAGCTTCCACGGGGGGGCCGCTGAGCAGTTCTTC.

V usage is TRBV2 and J usage is TRBJ1-1; D call uncertain. This CDR3 has 14 residues. V gave up 7 bases and J gave up 2 bases, with 14 bases separating them. Germline V gene sequence: CDR1 SNHLY, CDR2 FYNNEI. CDR3 nucleotide sequence: TGTGCCAGCAAGGTCCGCCACCTAAACACTGAAGCTTTCTTT. Its protein product is CASKVRHLNTEAFF.

This chain connects TRBV7-3 to TRBJ2-7, with no clear D. Germline V lookup: CDR1 SGHTA, CDR2 FQGTGA. The length of the CDR3 is 13 residues. V was trimmed by 5 bases and J by 7 bases, leaving 15 bases between them. The CDR3 DNA is TGTGCCAGCAGCCCTGGCCGGGTTGGGGAGCAGTACTTC. Its protein is CASSPGRVGEQYF.

The chain uses TRBV19 and TRBJ2-1; D unclear. There are 16 residues in the CDR3. V lost 0 bases, J lost 0 bases, and 9 bases lay in between. Germline assignment: CDR1 LNHDA and CDR2 SQIVND (reference sequence). CDR3 bases: TGTGCCAGTAGTATAGAGAAGTCAAGCTCCTACAATGAGCAGTTCTTC. Translation: CASSIEKSSSYNEQFF. Together with reference TRBV19 and TRBJ2-1, the CDR3 gives the full variable domain: DGGITQSPKYLFRKEGQNVTLSCEQNLNHDAMYWYRQDPGQGLRLIYYSQIVNDFQKGDIAEGYSVSREKKESFPLTVTSAQKNPTAFYLCASSIEKSSSYNEQFFGPGTRLTVL.

This clone showed up many times. The gene calls are TRBV21-1 and TRBJ2-2; TRBD1, the table's D call, lacks a check against the DNA. TRBV21-1 is a pseudogene locus. The CDR3 covers 14 residues. CDR3 sequence reads: CARRGQALPGELFF. The DNA of the CDR3 is TGTGCCAGGAGGGGACAGGCGCTCCCCGGGGAGCTGTTTTTT.

This chain uses TRBV9 with TRBJ2-3, with D tentatively TRBD2 (6 bases). Germline values: CDR1 SGDLS, CDR2 YYNGEE. Trimming left V 2 bases short and J 5 bases short, with 18 bases between. The CDR3 is 16 amino acids. The CDR3 nucleotides read TGTGCCAGCAGCGTGACCGGGCAGGTGGGGGGAGATACGCAGTATTTT. Translated: CASSVTGQVGGDTQYF.

The V gene is TRBV6-5, the J gene TRBJ2-7; the match to TRBD1 covers 9 bases. The CDR3 has 14 residues. The germline V gene has CDR1 MNHEY and CDR2 SVGAGI. V was clipped by 5 bases and J by 4 bases; unmatched bases: 6. The chain's CDR3 is CASSRGQGLYEQYV. CDR3 coding DNA: TGTGCCAGCAGTAGGGGACAGGGACTTTACGAGCAGTACGTC.

This chain links TRBV30 with TRBJ2-3; a possible D gene is TRBD1 (6 bases). The CDR3 has 17 amino acids. The germline V gene encodes CDR1 GTSNPN and CDR2 SVGIG (reference sequence). V was trimmed by 2 bases and J by 5 bases, leaving 23 bases between them. CDR3 nucleotides: TGTGCCTGGAGTCAATCATACTACACAGGGTGGGGAGATACGCAGTATTTT. Encoded protein: CAWSQSYYTGWGDTQYF.

In its sample, this clone ranks as medium-sized. The chain couples TRBV6-1 to TRBJ1-2, with no clear D. The germline V gene has CDR1 MNHNS and CDR2 SASEGT. V was pared by 1 base and J by 3 bases, with 3 bases between. The CDR3 is made up of 12 amino acids. The CDR3 nucleotides are TGTGCCAGCAGTGAAGGGGACTATGGCTACACCTTC. It translates to CASSEGDYGYTF.

This clone was observed a few times. This chain joins TRBV7-2 and TRBJ1-6; unclear D gene. Trimming pared 1 base from V and 8 bases from J, leaving 9 bases between. CDR3 length: 14 amino acids. Germline V gene data show CDR1 as SGHTA and CDR2 as FQGNSA. The CDR3 nucleotides read TGTGCCAGCAGCTTAGAGGCGGGTTATTCACCCCTCCACTTT. Translating gives CASSLEAGYSPLHF.

The chain carries TRBV7-2 and TRBJ2-5, with D perhaps TRBD2 (6 bases). From germline, CDR1 is SGHTA and CDR2 FQGNSA. V was trimmed by 3 bases and J by 5 bases, leaving 10 bases between them. This CDR3 is built from 13 residues. The CDR3 region has the DNA TGTGCCAGCAGCTTTGGAGGGGTGGAGACCCAGTACTTC. Encoded protein: CASSFGGVETQYF.

The chain is built from TRBV6-5 and TRBJ1-2; D may be TRBD1 (6 bases). The V end was cut by 6 bases, the J end by 3 bases, with 11 bases between. This CDR3 comprises 13 residues. Germline V gene data show CDR1 as MNHEY and CDR2 as SVGAGI. DNA of the CDR3: TGTGCCAGCAGCAGGGGACGGGACTATGGCTACACCTTC. Translating it yields CASSRGRDYGYTF.

This clone was recorded a few times. The rearrangement links TRBV28 to TRBJ1-5; D remains ambiguous. Looked up from germline, CDR1 is MDHEN and CDR2 is SYDVKM. V lost 6 bases, J lost 7 bases, and 10 bases lay in between. The CDR3 totals 12 residues. The CDR3 sequence is CASSLGRQPQHF. CDR3 sequence (DNA): TGTGCCAGCAGCCTCGGGCGCCAGCCCCAGCATTTT.

Here the CDR3 DNA reads TGTGCCGGAAGGGGGACTAGCGGCGGTGAGCAGTTCTTC. This gives the protein CAGRGTSGGEQFF. This sequence joins TRBV2 and TRBJ2-1; the match to TRBD2 covers 11 bases. Germline V gene lookup returns CDR1 SNHLY and CDR2 FYNNEI. V lost 11 bases to trimming and J lost 9 bases; unmatched junction nucleotides: 9. The CDR3 has 13 residues.

The rearrangement joins TRBV4-3 to TRBJ2-3; tentative D call: TRBD2 (6 bases). Trimming stripped 1 base from V and 10 bases from J, with 24 bases between. CDR3 size: 17 residues. The germline V gene has CDR1 LGHNA and CDR2 YSLEER. The CDR3 region is CASSQVRGGAQFHAQYF. CDR3 sequence (DNA): TGCGCCAGCAGCCAAGTCCGAGGCGGGGCCCAGTTCCACGCGCAGTATTTT.

The count of this clone is one. The rearrangement links TRBV19 to TRBJ1-6; a possible D gene is TRBD1 (5 bases). Germline CDR1 reads LNHDA; CDR2 reads SQIVND (reference sequence). There are 15 residues in the CDR3. With 7 bases removed from V and 4 bases from J, the gap between germline ends came to 14 bases. The CDR3 here is CASKGRQSYNSPLHF. DNA for the CDR3: TGTGCCAGTAAAGGCAGACAGTCATATAATTCACCCCTCCACTTT. Filled out from reference TRBV19 and TRBJ1-6, the complete variable domain reads DGGITQSPKYLFRKEGQNVTLSCEQNLNHDAMYWYRQDPGQGLRLIYYSQIVNDFQKGDIAEGYSVSREKKESFPLTVTSAQKNPTAFYLCASKGRQSYNSPLHFGNGTRLTVT.

This chain joins TRBV7-2 and TRBJ1-6; D gene ambiguous. The germline V and J ends were trimmed by 5 bases and 0 bases, with 8 bases remaining between them. The CDR3 is made up of 15 amino acids. Germline V CDR1 and CDR2: SGHTA, FQGNSA. CDR3 coding DNA: TGTGCCAGCAGCGAACAGAGCTCCTATAATTCACCCCTCCACTTT. Translation gives CASSEQSSYNSPLHF.